The T cell receptor (beta chain) described here comes from a study of Ad26.COV2.S vaccination and SARS-CoV-2 variants (dated by TCRdb to the early 2020s). In the study overall: Vaccine-arm donors came from COV1001, a multicentre, randomized, double-blind, placebo-controlled phase I-IIa trial of Ad26.COV2.S in healthy adults. Ad26.COV2.S was given intramuscularly at 5x10^10 or 1x10^11 viral particles, as a single shot or as two shots 56 days apart. Sequencing of the TCRbeta repertoire served to evaluate the specificity and breadth of SARS-CoV-2-reactive T cell receptors following Ad26.COV2.S vaccination. A total of around 32 samples were included in the TCR-sequenced set, comprising around 19 Ad26.COV2.S vaccine recipients, 5 placebo recipients and 8 SARS-CoV-2 convalescent individuals. Trial participants were randomized into five groups of five, in which low-dose or high-dose Ad26.COV2.S was given once or twice, or placebo was given on both occasions. Throughout the experiments and outcome assessment, investigators stayed blinded to trial group allocation. Beyond this particular receptor, the publication reports: The study was not powered for comparison of responses between vaccine doses or regimens. Substantial breadth of spike-specific CD8+ and CD4+ T cell responses was reported after vaccination. According to the authors, total T cell responses may have been underestimated by the TCR breadth and depth analyses. Comparable non-spike TCR breadth was observed between vaccine and placebo recipients, consistent with only spike being contained in the vaccine. Ad26.COV2.S recipients had higher spike-specific TCR breadth than placebo recipients (P = 0.0014).

The treatment or condition tag for this specimen amounts to: some 19 received Ad26.COV2.S at low or high dose, single or two shots; several received placebo; per-sample allocation not given. For vaccine and placebo recipients, the sequenced repertoires came from samples collected on day 63 after the first injection. Between 29 July and 7 August 2020, Cohort 1b enrolled 25 adults aged 18-55 years at one site in Boston, USA. Ad26.COV2.S was a replication-incompetent adenovirus type 26 vector that expressed a prefusion-stabilized SARS-CoV-2 spike protein derived from the original Wuhan strain. The CDR3 has 16 amino acids, counting the end cysteine and phenylalanine. Just the 48-base CDR3 DNA is kept, in frame starting at base 1. V sheds 1 base and J sheds 0 bases, leaving 11 bases between their ends. For CDR1 and CDR2, the germline V gene (reference sequence) lists SGHKS and YYEKEE. The immunoSEQ Assay was the method used to sequence TCRbeta CDR3 regions. After extraction, genomic DNA underwent amplification by bias-controlled multiplex PCR, followed by high-throughput sequencing. In the authors' own workflow: To quantify the absolute abundance of every unique TCRbeta CDR3 region, sequences were collapsed and filtered. T cell fraction was estimated by normalizing TCRbeta template counts to usable DNA, which was measured by amplifying reference genes present in all nucleated cells. Repertoire TCRs were annotated as SARS-CoV-2-specific by exact matching of V gene, CDR3 amino acid sequence and J gene to a known reactive TCR set. The reference SARS-CoV-2 TCR set was obtained from MIRA and was filtered for enrichment in COVID-19-positive ImmuneCODE repertoires, whereby public or cross-reactive TCRs were removed. Based on the MIRA antigens, annotated TCRs were further analysed at the level of specific ORF or position within ORF. Breadth was defined as annotated unique rearrangements over total unique productive rearrangements; depth was the summed frequency of those rearrangements. Two-sided Wilcoxon rank-sum tests were applied when comparing TCR breadth between groups. TCRdb provides this immuneACCESS table in a form limited to in-frame rearrangements. Some clones are lacking; in checked studies, under half of them reflect an unresolved V gene, and why the rest are absent is not known. Clonal size and the V and J genes are those of that table, whereas D and trimming came from the DNA. For this sample there are 350,000 to 400,000 clones; approximately 90% appear just once. The ten largest make up 3% to 3.5% of the sample.

Comment on this clone: Its binding antigen is unknown. Base qualities were left out, and no much larger clone turns up one base away.

The TCR originated in a person between 18 and 59 years old who received the Ad26.COV2.S COVID-19 vaccine or a placebo. Specimen: peripheral blood, collected in a trial of Ad26.COV2.S vaccine versus placebo. The sequence links TRBV5-5 to TRBJ2-1; D gene: possibly TRBD2, on 5 matching bases. The nucleotides read TGTGCCAGCAGCTTGAGTCGAGGGAGCTCCTACAATGAGCAGTTCTTC. Translated, it gives CASSLSRGSSYNEQFF.